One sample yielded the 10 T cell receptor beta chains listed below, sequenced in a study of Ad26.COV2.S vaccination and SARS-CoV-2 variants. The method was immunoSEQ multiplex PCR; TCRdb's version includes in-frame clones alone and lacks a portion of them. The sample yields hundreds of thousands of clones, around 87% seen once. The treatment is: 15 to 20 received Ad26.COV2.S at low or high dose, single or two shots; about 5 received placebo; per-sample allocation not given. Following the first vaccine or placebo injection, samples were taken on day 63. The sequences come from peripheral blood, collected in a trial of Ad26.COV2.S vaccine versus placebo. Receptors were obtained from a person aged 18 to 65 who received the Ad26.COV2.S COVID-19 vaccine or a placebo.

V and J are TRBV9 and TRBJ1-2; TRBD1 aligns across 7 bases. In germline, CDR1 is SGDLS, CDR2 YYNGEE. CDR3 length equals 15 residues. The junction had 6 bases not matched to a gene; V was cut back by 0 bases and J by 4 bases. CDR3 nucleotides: TGTGCCAGCAGCGTAGGGGACAGCCCAGCCTATGGCTACACCTTC. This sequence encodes CASSVGDSPAYGYTF.

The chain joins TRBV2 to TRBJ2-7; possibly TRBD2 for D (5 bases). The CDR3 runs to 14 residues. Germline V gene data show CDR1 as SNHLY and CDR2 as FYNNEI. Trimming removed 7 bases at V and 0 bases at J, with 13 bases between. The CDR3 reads CASTEGRSSYEQYF. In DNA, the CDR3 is TGTGCCAGCACCGAGGGCAGAAGCTCCTACGAGCAGTACTTC.

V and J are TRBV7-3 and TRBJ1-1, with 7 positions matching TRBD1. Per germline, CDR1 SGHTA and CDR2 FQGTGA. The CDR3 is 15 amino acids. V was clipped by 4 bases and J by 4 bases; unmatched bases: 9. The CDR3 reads CASSSTGTVTTEAFF. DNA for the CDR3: TGTGCCAGCAGCTCCACCGGGACAGTCACCACTGAAGCTTTCTTT.

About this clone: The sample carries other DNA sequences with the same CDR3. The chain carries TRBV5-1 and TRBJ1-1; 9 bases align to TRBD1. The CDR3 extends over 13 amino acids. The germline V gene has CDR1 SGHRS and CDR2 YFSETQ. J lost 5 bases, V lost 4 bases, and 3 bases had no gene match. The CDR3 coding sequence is TGCGCCAGCAGCCCGGGACAGGGAACTGAAGCTTTCTTT. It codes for CASSPGQGTEAFF.

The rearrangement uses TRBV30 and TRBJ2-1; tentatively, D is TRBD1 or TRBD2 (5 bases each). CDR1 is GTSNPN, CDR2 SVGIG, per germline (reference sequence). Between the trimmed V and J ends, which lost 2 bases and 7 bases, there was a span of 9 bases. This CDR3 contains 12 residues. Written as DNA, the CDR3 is TGTGCCTGGAGTCGAGGGGTAAATGAGCAGTTCTTC. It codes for CAWSRGVNEQFF.

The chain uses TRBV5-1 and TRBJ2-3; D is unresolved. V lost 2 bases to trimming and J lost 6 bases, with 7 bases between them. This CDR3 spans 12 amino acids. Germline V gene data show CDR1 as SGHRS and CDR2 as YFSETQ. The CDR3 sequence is CASSLRVDTQYF. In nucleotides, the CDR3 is TGCGCCAGCAGCTTAAGGGTTGATACGCAGTATTTT.

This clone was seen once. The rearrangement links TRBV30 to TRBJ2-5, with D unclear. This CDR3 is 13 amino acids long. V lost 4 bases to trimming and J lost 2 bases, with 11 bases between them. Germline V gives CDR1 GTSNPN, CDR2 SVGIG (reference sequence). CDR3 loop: CAWTWYSQETQYF. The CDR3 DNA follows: TGTGCCTGGACCTGGTACAGTCAAGAGACCCAGTACTTC.

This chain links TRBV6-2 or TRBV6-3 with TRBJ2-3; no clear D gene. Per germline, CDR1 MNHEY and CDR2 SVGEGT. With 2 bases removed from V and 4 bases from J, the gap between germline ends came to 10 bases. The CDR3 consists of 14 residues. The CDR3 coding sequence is TGTGCCAGCAGTTACGGGTTAGCCCCAGATACGCAGTATTTT. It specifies CASSYGLAPDTQYF.

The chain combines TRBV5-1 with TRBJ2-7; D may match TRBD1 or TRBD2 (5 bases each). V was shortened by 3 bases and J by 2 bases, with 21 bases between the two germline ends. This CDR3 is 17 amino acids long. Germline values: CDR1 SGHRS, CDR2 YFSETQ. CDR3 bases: TGCGCCAGCAGCTCGAGGGGCCTAACAGGCACCACCTACGAGCAGTACTTC. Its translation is CASSSRGLTGTTYEQYF.

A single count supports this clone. This chain's CDR3 is CASSSGGTRDGEQYF. Written as DNA, the CDR3 is TGTGCCAGCAGCTCGGGGGGGACTAGGGATGGGGAGCAGTACTTC. The chain uses TRBV13 and TRBJ2-7; 8 bases map to TRBD2. The CDR3 consists of 15 residues. J gave up 7 bases and V 4 bases, and 12 bases lay outside the gene matches. Germline assignment: CDR1 PRHDT and CDR2 FYEKMQ (reference sequence).